A selection of T cell receptor beta chains follows, all from one sample in a study of blood T cell repertoires in COVID-19. Repertoires were generated with immunoSEQ multiplex PCR, while TCRdb's copy carries only in-frame clones and drops some. Among 59,000 or so clones listed, around 90% were seen once. The sample comprised peripheral blood. Every receptor here comes from a human donor in a cohort sampled during active COVID-19. CDR3s include the opening cysteine and the closing phenylalanine or tryptophan. D genes are given only for firm matches. The size field is filled for only some rows; it gives once, few, many or a size class.

j_gene: TRBJ2-7
d_gene: -
v_gene: TRBV7-2
abundance: once
len: 16
CDR3nt: TGTGCCAGCAGCCTCCCACGGGACACTCCTTCCTACGAGCAGTACTTC
CDR3aa: CASSLPRDTPSYEQYF

j_gene: TRBJ1-5
d_gene: TRBD1
v_gene: TRBV12-3/TRBV12-4
abundance: -
len: 12
CDR3nt: TGTGCCAGCAAGGGGACAGCTCAGCCCCAGCATTTT
CDR3aa: CASKGTAQPQHF

j_gene: TRBJ2-7
d_gene: TRBD1
v_gene: TRBV20-1
abundance: -
len: 15
CDR3nt: TGCAGTGCTAGTTTACACGGGACAGGGACAGGCGAGCAGTACTTC
CDR3aa: CSASLHGTGTGEQYF

j_gene: TRBJ2-5
d_gene: TRBD2
v_gene: TRBV4-3
abundance: -
len: 15
CDR3nt: TGCGCCAGCAGCCAAGGTGGGCTAGCGGAAGAGACCCAGTACTTC
CDR3aa: CASSQGGLAEETQYF

j_gene: TRBJ2-1
d_gene: TRBD2
v_gene: TRBV18
abundance: -
len: 16
CDR3nt: TGTGCCAGCTCACCCTCGGGACTAGCGGGACAGAATGAGCAGTTCTTC
CDR3aa: CASSPSGLAGQNEQFF

j_gene: TRBJ2-1
d_gene: -
v_gene: TRBV19
abundance: -
len: 17
CDR3nt: TGTGCCAGTAGTACGAGGGTCGGTGGGAACCACTACAATGAGCAGTTCTTC
CDR3aa: CASSTRVGGNHYNEQFF

j_gene: TRBJ2-5
d_gene: TRBD2
v_gene: TRBV9
abundance: -
len: 14
CDR3nt: TGTGCCAGCAGCGAGGCTAGCGGGAGGGAGACCCAGTACTTC
CDR3aa: CASSEASGRETQYF

j_gene: TRBJ1-4
d_gene: -
v_gene: TRBV9
abundance: -
len: 14
CDR3nt: TGTGCCAGCAGCGCAGGACAGCTTAATGAAAAACTGTTTTTT
CDR3aa: CASSAGQLNEKLFF

j_gene: TRBJ2-2
d_gene: -
v_gene: TRBV7-2
abundance: -
len: 15
CDR3nt: TGTGCCAGCAGCCCGACAGTGATGAACACCGGGGAGCTGTTTTTT
CDR3aa: CASSPTVMNTGELFF

j_gene: TRBJ2-7
d_gene: -
v_gene: TRBV28
abundance: -
len: 14
CDR3nt: TGTGCCAGCAGTTTAACCGGGAGCTCCTACGAGCAGTACTTC
CDR3aa: CASSLTGSSYEQYF

j_gene: TRBJ2-1
d_gene: -
v_gene: TRBV5-1
abundance: -
len: 13
CDR3nt: TGCGCCAGCAGCTTACCGACAGGCAATGAGCAGTTCTTC
CDR3aa: CASSLPTGNEQFF

j_gene: TRBJ2-7
d_gene: -
v_gene: TRBV4-2
abundance: -
len: 15
CDR3nt: TGTGCCAGCAGCCAAGAGGACGGGAGCTCCTACGAGCAGTACTTC
CDR3aa: CASSQEDGSSYEQYF

j_gene: TRBJ2-7
d_gene: TRBD1
v_gene: TRBV27
abundance: -
len: 14
CDR3nt: TGTGCCAGCACCAGGACAGGGCCCGCCTACGAGCAGTACTTC
CDR3aa: CASTRTGPAYEQYF

j_gene: TRBJ2-2
d_gene: TRBD1
v_gene: TRBV3-1/TRBV3-2
abundance: -
len: 17
CDR3nt: TGTGCCAGCAGCCCCCTAAGGACAGGGCGATACACCGGGGAGCTGTTTTTT
CDR3aa: CASSPLRTGRYTGELFF

j_gene: TRBJ2-5
d_gene: TRBD2
v_gene: TRBV28
abundance: -
len: 17
CDR3nt: TGTGCCAGCAGTTTCGCCTTACTAGCGCACCGACAAGAGACCCAGTACTTC
CDR3aa: CASSFALLAHRQETQYF

j_gene: TRBJ1-6
d_gene: -
v_gene: TRBV5-5
abundance: once
len: 13
CDR3nt: TGTGCCAGCAGCTTAAAAGCGGGTTCACCCCTCCACTTT
CDR3aa: CASSLKAGSPLHF

j_gene: TRBJ2-7
d_gene: -
v_gene: TRBV3-1/TRBV3-2
abundance: -
len: 11
CDR3nt: TGTGCCAGCAGCTTCAAATACGAGCAGTACTTC
CDR3aa: CASSFKYEQYF

j_gene: TRBJ1-4
d_gene: -
v_gene: TRBV4-3
abundance: -
len: 15
CDR3nt: TGCGCCAGCAGTCTTCAGGGTTCAACTAATGAAAAACTGTTTTTT
CDR3aa: CASSLQGSTNEKLFF

j_gene: TRBJ2-1
d_gene: TRBD2
v_gene: TRBV7-3
abundance: -
len: 15
CDR3nt: TGTGCCAGCAGCACCACTAGCGGGAATAGGGATGAGCAGTTCTTC
CDR3aa: CASSTTSGNRDEQFF

j_gene: TRBJ2-7
d_gene: -
v_gene: TRBV5-1
abundance: -
len: 14
CDR3nt: TGCGCCAGCAGCTTGACCGACAGCTCCTACGAGCAGTACTTC
CDR3aa: CASSLTDSSYEQYF